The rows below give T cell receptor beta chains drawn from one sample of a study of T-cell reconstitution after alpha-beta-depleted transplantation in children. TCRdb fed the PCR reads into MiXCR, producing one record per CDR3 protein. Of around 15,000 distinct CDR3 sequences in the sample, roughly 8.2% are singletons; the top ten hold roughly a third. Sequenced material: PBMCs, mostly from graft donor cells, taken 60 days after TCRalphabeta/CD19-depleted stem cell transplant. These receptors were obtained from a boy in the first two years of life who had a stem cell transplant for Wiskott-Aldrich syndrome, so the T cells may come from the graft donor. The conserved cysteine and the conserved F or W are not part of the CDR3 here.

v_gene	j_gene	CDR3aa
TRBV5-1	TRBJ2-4	ASSPGTGGNIQY
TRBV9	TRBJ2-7	ASSPRSGTSAYEQY
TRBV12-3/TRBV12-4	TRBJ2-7	ASSLALTLYEQY
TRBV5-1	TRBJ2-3	ASSGAGVGDTQY
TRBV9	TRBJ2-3	ASSVSWDSTDTQY
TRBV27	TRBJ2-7	ASSPRTSGFLPYEQY
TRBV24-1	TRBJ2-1	ATSVEGPYNEQF
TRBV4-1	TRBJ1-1	ASSHRRVAMNTEAF
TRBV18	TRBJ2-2	ASSPTAGTGTGELF
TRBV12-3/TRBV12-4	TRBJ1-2	ASSLWGGYGYT
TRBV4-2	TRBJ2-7	ASSHTGTQAYEQY
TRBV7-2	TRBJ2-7	ASKTSGRMAYEQY
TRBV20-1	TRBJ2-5	SAKGLARVEAETQY
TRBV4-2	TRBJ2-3	ARSPGTATDTQY
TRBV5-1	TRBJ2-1	ASSLDSPSYNEQF
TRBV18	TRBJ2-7	ASSPRPGEEQY
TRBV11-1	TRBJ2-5	ASSSLPSSGMYQETQY
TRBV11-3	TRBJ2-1	ASSQNSYNEQF
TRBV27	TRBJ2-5	ASSPGLADQETQY
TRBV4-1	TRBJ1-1	ASSQPGANTEAF
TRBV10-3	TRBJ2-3	ATLLAGSDTQY
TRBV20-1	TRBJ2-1	SAYGTSLRSSYNEQF
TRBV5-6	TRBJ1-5	ASSFGLERNQPQH
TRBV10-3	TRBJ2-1	AISEQGSANEQF
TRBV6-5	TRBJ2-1	ASSYSGRGTNNEQF
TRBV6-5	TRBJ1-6	ASSYLRRALGSPLH
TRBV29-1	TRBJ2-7	SVWDGTYEQY
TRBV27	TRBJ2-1	ASSLTRYNEQF
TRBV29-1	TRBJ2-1	SVDRTGGNNEQF
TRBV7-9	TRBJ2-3	ASQLRGTDTQY
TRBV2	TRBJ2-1	ASSEIWAAQQF
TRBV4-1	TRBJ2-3	ASSQPLADTQY
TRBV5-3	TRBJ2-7	ASGPGIYEQY
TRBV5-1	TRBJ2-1	ASSLASLASYNEQF
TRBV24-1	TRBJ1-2	ATSDPGVGYGYT
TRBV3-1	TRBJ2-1	ASSQGMNPDYNEQF
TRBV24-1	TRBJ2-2	ATSKPGLAANTGELF
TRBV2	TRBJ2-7	ASSDPSRYEQY
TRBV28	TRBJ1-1	ASSTGTENTEAF
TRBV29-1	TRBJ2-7	SVTGTEYEQY
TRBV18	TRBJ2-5	ASSQYQETQY
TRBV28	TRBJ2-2	ASSLGRDPTGELF
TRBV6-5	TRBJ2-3	ASSYAPLAGSSTDTQY
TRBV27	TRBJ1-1	ASSLFFLNTEAF
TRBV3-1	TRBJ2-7	ACSQDPWTGGGEQY
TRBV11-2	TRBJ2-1	ASSPTSGSYNEQF
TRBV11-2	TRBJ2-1	ASSLYDANSYNEQF
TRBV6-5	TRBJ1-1	ASSYRAEPTEAF
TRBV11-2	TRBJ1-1	ASSLAYGSSTEAF
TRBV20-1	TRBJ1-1	SAARTEVAF
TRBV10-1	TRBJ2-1	ASSSHSGRVNEQF
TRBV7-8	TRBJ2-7	ASSLRPGSPYEQY
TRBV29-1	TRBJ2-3	SVEGPGISGDTQY
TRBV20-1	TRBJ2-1	SASPVAGGNEQF
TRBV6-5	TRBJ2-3	ASSRGLAVSTDTQY
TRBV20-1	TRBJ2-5	SAGAGLAGPETQY
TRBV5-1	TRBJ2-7	ASSLWAVGTSGSWEQY
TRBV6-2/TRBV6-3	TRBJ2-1	AFSFLDRLAGGPDEQF
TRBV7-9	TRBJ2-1	ASSLSWGRGPGEQF
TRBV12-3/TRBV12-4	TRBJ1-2	ASSYYPRGSNYGYT